This T cell receptor beta chain was captured in a study of control samples from healthy donors and cancer patients. This CDR3 comprises 14 residues. Germline V lookup: CDR1 ENHRY, CDR2 SYGVKD. Between the trimmed V and J ends, which lost 10 bases and 5 bases, there was a span of 15 bases. Generated by immunoSEQ multiplex PCR, the TCRdb table keeps only in-frame clones and is missing some. The top ten hold 3.5% to 4% of the sample, which has 90,000 to 130,000 clones, 88% seen once. This receptor was identified in a woman aged 55-69 years with lung cancer. The sequencing input was PBMCs. The chain recombines TRBV10-3 with TRBJ1-6; D call uncertain. CDR3 amino acids: CATRPVGDNSPLHF. For the CDR3, the DNA is TGTGCCACCCGGCCCGTGGGTGATAATTCACCCCTCCACTTT.